This T cell receptor beta chain comes out of a study of OX40 agonist ivuxolimab in advanced cancers. Turning to the study itself: At doses from 0.01 to 10 mg/kg, patients were given intravenous ivuxolimab every 2 weeks.

Turning to this clone: Antigen unknown.

Profiling relied on immunoSEQ multiplex PCR, and the TCRdb table lists in-frame clones only, not all of them. The sample consists of tens of thousands of clones, about four fifths of them appearing once. Overall study results and limits: Antigen specificity of clonally expanded peripheral T cells was not established. Expansion of clones was among the lowest in partial responders at 0.1-3.0 mg/kg.

The TCR sequence derives from an adult with an advanced solid tumor such as melanoma, head and neck, liver or kidney cancer. Sequencing used CD4+ or CD8+ T cells sorted from blood, obtained in a trial of the OX40 agonist ivuxolimab.

CDR3 sequence (DNA): TGTGCCAGCAGCTTCGGACAGCTCCTGAGCTCTGGAAACACCATATATTTT. Translated, it gives CASSFGQLLSSGNTIYF. This chain links TRBV7-2 with TRBJ1-3; possibly TRBD1 for D (6 bases). Germline V CDR1 and CDR2: SGHTA, FQGNSA. The germline V and J ends were trimmed by 3 bases and 0 bases, with 15 bases remaining between them. This CDR3 contains 17 residues.